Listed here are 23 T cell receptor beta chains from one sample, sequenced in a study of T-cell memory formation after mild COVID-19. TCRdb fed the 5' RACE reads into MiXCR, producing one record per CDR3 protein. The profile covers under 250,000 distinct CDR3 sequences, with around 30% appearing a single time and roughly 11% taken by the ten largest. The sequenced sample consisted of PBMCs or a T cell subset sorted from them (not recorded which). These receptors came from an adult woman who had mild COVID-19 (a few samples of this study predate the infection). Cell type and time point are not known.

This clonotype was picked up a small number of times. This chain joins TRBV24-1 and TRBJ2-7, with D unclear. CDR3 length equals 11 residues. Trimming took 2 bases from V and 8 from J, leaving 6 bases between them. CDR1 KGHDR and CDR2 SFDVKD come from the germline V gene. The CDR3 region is CATSDSVKQYF. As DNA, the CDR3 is TGTGCCACCAGTGATTCTGTCAAGCAGTACTTC.

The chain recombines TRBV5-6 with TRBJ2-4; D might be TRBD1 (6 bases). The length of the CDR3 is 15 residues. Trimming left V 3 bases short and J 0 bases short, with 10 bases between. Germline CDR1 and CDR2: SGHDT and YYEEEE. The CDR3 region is CASSWDTKAKNIQYF. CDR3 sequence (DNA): TGTGCCAGCAGCTGGGACACTAAAGCCAAAAACATTCAGTACTTC.

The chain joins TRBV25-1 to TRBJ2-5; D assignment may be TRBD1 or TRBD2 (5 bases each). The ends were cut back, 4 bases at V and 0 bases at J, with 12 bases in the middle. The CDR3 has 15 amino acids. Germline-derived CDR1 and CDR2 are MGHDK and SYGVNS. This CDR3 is CASSGGPKYQETQYF. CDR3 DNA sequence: TGTGCCAGCAGTGGGGGACCGAAGTACCAAGAGACCCAGTACTTC.

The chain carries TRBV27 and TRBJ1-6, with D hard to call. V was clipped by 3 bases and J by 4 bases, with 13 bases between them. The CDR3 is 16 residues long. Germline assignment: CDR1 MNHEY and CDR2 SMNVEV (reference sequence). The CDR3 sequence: CASSLSEQLYNSPLHF. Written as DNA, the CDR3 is TGTGCCAGCAGTTTGTCGGAACAGCTGTATAATTCACCCCTCCACTTT.

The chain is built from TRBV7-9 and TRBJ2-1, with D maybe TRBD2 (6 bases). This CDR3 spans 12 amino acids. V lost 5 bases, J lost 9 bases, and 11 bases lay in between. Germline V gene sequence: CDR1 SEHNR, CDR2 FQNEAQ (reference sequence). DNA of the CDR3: TGTGCCAGCAGCAGACTCGGGGGTGAGCAGTTCTTC. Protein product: CASSRLGGEQFF.

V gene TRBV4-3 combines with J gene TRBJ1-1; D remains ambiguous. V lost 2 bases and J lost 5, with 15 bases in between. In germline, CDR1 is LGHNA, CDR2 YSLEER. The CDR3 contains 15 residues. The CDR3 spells CASSQQAGDGTEAFF. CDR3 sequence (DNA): TGCGCCAGCAGCCAACAAGCGGGCGACGGGACTGAAGCTTTCTTT.

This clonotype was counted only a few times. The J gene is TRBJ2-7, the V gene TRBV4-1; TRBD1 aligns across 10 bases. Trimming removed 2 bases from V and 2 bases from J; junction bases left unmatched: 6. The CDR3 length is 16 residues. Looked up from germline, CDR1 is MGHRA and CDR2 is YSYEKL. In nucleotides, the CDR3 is TGCGCCAGCAGCCAATCCTGGGGACAGGGGACCTACGAGCAGTACTTC. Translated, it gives CASSQSWGQGTYEQYF.

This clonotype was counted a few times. The CDR3 DNA reads TGTGCCAGCAGCGGTTTGGCCGAGACTAGCGGCACAGATACGCAGTATTTT. Translating gives CASSGLAETSGTDTQYF. This chain links TRBV2 with TRBJ2-3; 8 positions agree with TRBD2. The CDR3 runs 17 residues. V trimming: 6 bases; J trimming: 1 base; junction bases outside the gene matches: 12. Per germline, CDR1 SNHLY and CDR2 FYNNEI.

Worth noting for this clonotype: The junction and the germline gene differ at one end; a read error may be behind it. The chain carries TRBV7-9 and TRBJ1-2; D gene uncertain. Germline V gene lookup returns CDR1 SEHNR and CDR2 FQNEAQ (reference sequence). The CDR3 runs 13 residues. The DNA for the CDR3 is TGTGCCAGCAGCGTAGCCAGTGACTATGGCTACACCTTC. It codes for CASSVASDYGYTF.

CDR3 residues: CASSPPGARNTGELFF. Written as DNA, the CDR3 is TGTGCCAGCAGCCCCCCGGGGGCAAGAAACACCGGGGAGCTGTTTTTT. The rearrangement joins TRBV14 to TRBJ2-2; tentatively, D is TRBD1 or TRBD2 (6 bases each). Germline CDR1 and CDR2: SGHDN and FVKESK. Trimming removed 4 bases from V and 2 bases from J, with 14 bases in between. The CDR3 is 16 amino acids.

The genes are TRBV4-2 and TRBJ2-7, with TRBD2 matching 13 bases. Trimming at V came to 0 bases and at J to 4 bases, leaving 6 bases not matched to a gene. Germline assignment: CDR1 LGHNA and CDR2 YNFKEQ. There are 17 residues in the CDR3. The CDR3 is CASSQELAGGPGYEQYF. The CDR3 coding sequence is TGTGCCAGCAGCCAAGAACTAGCGGGGGGGCCAGGGTACGAGCAGTACTTC.

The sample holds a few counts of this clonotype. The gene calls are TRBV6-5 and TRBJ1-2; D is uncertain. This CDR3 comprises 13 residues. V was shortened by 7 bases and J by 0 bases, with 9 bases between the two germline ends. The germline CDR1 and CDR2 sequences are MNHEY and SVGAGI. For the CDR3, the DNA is TGTGCCAGCACCCCAGGAGCTAACTATGGCTACACCTTC. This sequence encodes CASTPGANYGYTF.

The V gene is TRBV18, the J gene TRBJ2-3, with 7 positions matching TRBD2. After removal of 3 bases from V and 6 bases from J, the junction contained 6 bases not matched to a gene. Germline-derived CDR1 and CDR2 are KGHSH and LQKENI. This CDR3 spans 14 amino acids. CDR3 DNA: TGTGCCAGCTCACCGCAAAGCGGGGAGGATACGCAGTATTTT. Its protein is CASSPQSGEDTQYF.

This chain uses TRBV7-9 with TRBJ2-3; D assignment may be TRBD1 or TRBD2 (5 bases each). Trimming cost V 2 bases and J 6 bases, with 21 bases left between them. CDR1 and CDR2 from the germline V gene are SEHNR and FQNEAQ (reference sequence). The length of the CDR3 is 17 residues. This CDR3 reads CASSLPPTMAGTDTQYF. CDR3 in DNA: TGTGCCAGCAGCTTACCCCCAACCATGGCAGGGACGGATACGCAGTATTTT.

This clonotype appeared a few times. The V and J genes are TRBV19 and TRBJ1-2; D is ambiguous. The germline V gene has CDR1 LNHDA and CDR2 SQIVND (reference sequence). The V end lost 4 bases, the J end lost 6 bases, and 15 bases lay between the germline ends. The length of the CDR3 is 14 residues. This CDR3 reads CASSTVGVPNGYTF. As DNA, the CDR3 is TGTGCCAGTAGTACAGTCGGAGTACCTAATGGCTACACCTTC. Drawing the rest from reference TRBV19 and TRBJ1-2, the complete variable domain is DGGITQSPKYLFRKEGQNVTLSCEQNLNHDAMYWYRQDPGQGLRLIYYSQIVNDFQKGDIAEGYSVSREKKESFPLTVTSAQKNPTAFYLCASSTVGVPNGYTFGSGTRLTVV.

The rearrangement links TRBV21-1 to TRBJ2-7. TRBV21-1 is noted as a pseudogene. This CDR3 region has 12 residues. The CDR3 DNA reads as TGTGCCAGCAGCAAAGTCACCTACGAGCAGTACTTC. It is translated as CASSKVTYEQYF.

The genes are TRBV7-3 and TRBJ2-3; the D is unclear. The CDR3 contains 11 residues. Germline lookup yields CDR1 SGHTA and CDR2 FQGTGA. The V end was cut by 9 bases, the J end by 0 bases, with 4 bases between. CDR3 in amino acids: CARISTDTQYF. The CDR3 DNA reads TGTGCCAGGATAAGCACAGATACGCAGTATTTT.

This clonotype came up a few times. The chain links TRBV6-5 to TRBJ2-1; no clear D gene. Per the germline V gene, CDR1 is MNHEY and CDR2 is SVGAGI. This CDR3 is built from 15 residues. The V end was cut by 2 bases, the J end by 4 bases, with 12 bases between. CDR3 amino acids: CASSYGQVGYNEQFF. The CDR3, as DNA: TGTGCCAGCAGTTACGGTCAGGTCGGGTACAATGAGCAGTTCTTC.

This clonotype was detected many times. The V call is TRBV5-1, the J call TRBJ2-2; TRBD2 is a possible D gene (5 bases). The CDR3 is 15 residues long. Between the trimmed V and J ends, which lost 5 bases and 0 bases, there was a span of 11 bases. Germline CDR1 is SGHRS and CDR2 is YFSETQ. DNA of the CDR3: TGCGCCAGCAGTCCCGACTACCCGAACACCGGGGAGCTGTTTTTT. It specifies CASSPDYPNTGELFF.

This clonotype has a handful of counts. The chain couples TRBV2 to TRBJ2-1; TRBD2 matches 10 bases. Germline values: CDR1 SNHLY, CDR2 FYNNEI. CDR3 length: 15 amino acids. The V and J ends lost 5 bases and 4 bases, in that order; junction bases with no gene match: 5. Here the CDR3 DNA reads TGTGCCAGCAGTTCCGGACTAGCGGTTTACAATGAGCAGTTCTTC. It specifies CASSSGLAVYNEQFF.

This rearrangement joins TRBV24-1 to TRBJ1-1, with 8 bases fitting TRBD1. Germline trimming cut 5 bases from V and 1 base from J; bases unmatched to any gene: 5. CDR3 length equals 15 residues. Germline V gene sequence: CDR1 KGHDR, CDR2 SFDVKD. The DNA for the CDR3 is TGTGCCACCAGTGGAGCAGGGGGCGAGAACACTGAAGCTTTCTTT. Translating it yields CATSGAGGENTEAFF.

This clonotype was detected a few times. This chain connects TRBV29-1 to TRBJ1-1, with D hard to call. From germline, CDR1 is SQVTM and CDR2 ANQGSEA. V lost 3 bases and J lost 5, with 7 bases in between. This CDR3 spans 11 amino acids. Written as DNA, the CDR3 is TGCAGCGTTGACCAGTTGACTGAAGCTTTCTTT. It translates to CSVDQLTEAFF.

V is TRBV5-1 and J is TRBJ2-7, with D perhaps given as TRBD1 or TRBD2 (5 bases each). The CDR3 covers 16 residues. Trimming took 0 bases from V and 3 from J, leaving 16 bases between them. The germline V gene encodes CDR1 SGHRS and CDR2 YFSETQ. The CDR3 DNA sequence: TGCGCCAGCAGCTTGGGCCGGGGCCCGGTGAACTACGAGCAGTACTTC. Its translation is CASSLGRGPVNYEQYF.